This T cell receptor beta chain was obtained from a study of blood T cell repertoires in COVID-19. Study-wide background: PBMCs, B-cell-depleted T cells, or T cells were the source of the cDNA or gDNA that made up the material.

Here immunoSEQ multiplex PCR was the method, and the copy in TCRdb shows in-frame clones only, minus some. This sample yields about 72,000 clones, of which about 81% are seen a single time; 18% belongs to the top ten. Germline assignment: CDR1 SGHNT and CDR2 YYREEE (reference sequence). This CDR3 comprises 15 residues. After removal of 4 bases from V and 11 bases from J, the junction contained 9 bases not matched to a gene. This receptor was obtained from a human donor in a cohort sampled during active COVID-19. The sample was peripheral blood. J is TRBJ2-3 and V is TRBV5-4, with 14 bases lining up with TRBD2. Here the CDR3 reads CASSPTSGGVVGQYF. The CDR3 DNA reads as TGTGCCAGCAGCCCGACTAGCGGGGGGGTGGTTGGGCAGTATTTT.